This TCR beta chain was captured by sequencing in a study of tumor-infiltrating lymphocytes in primary liver carcinoma. Study-wide background: Those enrolled were patients of both sexes, who were aged 30 to 69 years. Study-level points and caveats: Whereas tumor region pairs overlapped more, tumor-adjacent and tumor-blood pairs overlapped less.

The input was about 500 ng total RNA; TCR beta cDNA was made from it with a constant-region primer. Construction of TCR beta libraries relied on three successive nested multiplex PCR rounds employing slightly modified ARM-PCR. Primers for the first two PCR rounds were TRBV1-TRBV30 forward primers and a C-beta reverse primer (approximately 10 cycles per round). TCRdb recomputed calls from the multiplex PCR reads with MiXCR, one row per CDR3 protein. Altogether about 50,000 distinct CDR3 sequences are present, 60% to 80% being singletons, with the ten largest covering roughly a quarter. The source material, about 18-31 mg of unsorted bulk tissue, was used to co-extract RNA and DNA. Of note for this clonotype: Its specificity is unknown. Compared with germline, one end of the junction differs, possibly owing to a read error.

From germline, CDR1 is LNHDA and CDR2 SQIVND (reference sequence). This CDR3 spans 16 amino acids. Sequencing input: liver tumor tissue from sampling region 5. Subset in this sample: tumor region T5, tumor centre. This receptor was identified in a man aged 40-55 years with primary liver carcinoma and hepatitis B virus infection. The chain joins TRBV19 to TRBJ2-5; the D gene is possibly TRBD1 (5 bases). CDR3 loop: CASSTSGTGWVESQYF. For the CDR3, the DNA is TGTGCCAGTAGTACTTCCGGAACAGGCTGGGTAGAGAGCCAGTACTTC. The whole variable domain, remainder taken from reference TRBV19 and TRBJ2-5, is DGGITQSPKYLFRKEGQNVTLSCEQNLNHDAMYWYRQDPGQGLRLIYYSQIVNDFQKGDIAEGYSVSREKKESFPLTVTSAQKNPTAFYLCASSTSGTGWVESQYFGPGTRLLVL.